This TCR beta chain was found in a study of blood T cell repertoires in COVID-19. The overall study: Samples representing acute and convalescent COVID-19 were sourced from the United States, Italy and Spain. The analysed material was cDNA or gDNA that came from T cells, B-cell-depleted T cells, or PBMCs.

This CDR3 comprises 16 residues. V lost 5 bases and J lost 9; bases outside the gene matches: 7. Germline values: CDR1 SGHVS, CDR2 FNYEAQ. Original analysis: For nucleated cells, counts were estimated from reference gene primer amplification. TCRdb's copy holds only in-frame clones and misses some; the assay was immunoSEQ multiplex PCR. V and J calls plus clone size are reproduced from that table; the DNA served to infer D and trimming. The sample consists of 90,000 to 140,000 clones, approximately 72% of them appearing once. The chain recombines TRBV7-6 with TRBJ2-2; 15 bases line up with TRBD2. The sequenced material came from peripheral blood. The receptor's source is a woman in her sixties or seventies with acute or convalescent COVID-19. Written as DNA, the CDR3 is TGTGCCAGCAGCACCGGGACTAGCGGGGGGCGCAGGGAGCTGTTTTTT. Its protein is CASSTGTSGGRRELFF.